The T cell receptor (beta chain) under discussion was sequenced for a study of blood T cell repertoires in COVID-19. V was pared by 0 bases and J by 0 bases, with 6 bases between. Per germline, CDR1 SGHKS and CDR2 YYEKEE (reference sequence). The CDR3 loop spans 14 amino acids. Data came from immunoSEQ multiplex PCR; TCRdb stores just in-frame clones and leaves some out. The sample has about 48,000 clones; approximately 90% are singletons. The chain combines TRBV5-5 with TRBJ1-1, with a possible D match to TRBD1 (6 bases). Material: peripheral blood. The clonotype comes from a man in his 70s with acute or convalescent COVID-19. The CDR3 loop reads CASSLGQVNTEAFF. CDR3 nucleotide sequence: TGTGCCAGCAGCTTGGGACAGGTGAACACTGAAGCTTTCTTT.